The present entry profiles one TCR beta chain with its context. Its antigen is still unknown. These data are taken from a study of cytomegalovirus exposure and HLA in healthy donors. Study context: Unique TCRs numbering around 85 million, obtained from HLA-typed donors, made up an early data release.

Findings and caveats of the study: Productive status was seen about 90% or about 30% of the time for most TCR beta V segments in an earlier analysis. Cytomegalovirus association was listed for 150 to 200 TCR beta chains.

Unrecorded immune exposures were likely, despite nominal health at sampling. Vbeta (60) and Jbeta (13) primers were used in the PCR. Some clones are missing from TCRdb's copy, which holds only in-frame ones; the method was immunoSEQ multiplex PCR. The sample holds tens of thousands of clones. From germline, CDR1 is LGHNA and CDR2 YSLEER. The ends were cut back, 3 bases at V and 0 bases at J, with 11 bases in the middle. CDR3 length: 15 amino acids. The sequence came from a man aged 50 to 60 in good health and CMV-seropositive. The chain carries TRBV4-3 and TRBJ1-2; D perhaps matches TRBD1 (5 bases). Sample: PBMCs. CDR3 region: CASSQDTRPNYGYTF. The CDR3 DNA follows: TGCGCCAGCAGCCAGGACACCCGTCCTAACTATGGCTACACCTTC.